A single sample is the source of the 8 T cell receptor beta chains below, sequenced in a study of control samples from healthy donors and cancer patients. Profiled with immunoSEQ multiplex PCR; TCRdb holds only in-frame clones, not every one. The sample lists 170,000 or so clones, around 96% occurring once. Sequencing input: blood. Receptors were obtained from a woman in her 40s in good health.

Worth noting for this clone: A junction end diverges from the germline sequence, so it may reflect a read error. The sample carries other DNA sequences with the same CDR3. The rearrangement links TRBV7-2 to TRBJ1-2; 7 nucleotides line up with TRBD1. Germline V gene data show CDR1 as SGHTA and CDR2 as FQGNSA. CDR3 length equals 13 residues. The CDR3 sequence is CASSLEGAYGYTF. The CDR3 DNA reads TGTGCTAGCAGCTTGGAGGGGGCTTATGGCTACACCTTC. The entire variable domain, with the rest obtained from reference TRBV7-2 and TRBJ1-2, is as follows: GAGVSQSPSNKVTEKGKDVELRCDPISGHTALYWYRQSLGQGLEFLIYFQGNSAPDKSGLPSDRFSAERTGGSVSTLTIQRTQQEDSAVYLCASSLEGAYGYTFGSGTRLTVV.

The chain uses TRBV19 and TRBJ1-1; D is possibly TRBD1 (6 bases). The CDR3 has 15 residues. V was cut by 5 bases and J by 0 bases, with 13 bases left in between. Germline V lookup: CDR1 LNHDA, CDR2 SQIVND (reference sequence). This chain's CDR3 is CASSFGTQLNTEAFF. Here the CDR3 DNA reads TGTGCCAGTAGTTTCGGGACACAGCTGAACACTGAAGCTTTCTTT.

The chain couples TRBV6-6 to TRBJ1-3; the D is unclear. The V and J ends lost 7 bases and 0 bases respectively, with 13 bases between them. The CDR3 has 15 amino acids. Germline-derived CDR1 and CDR2 are MNHNY and SVGAGI (reference sequence). In DNA, the CDR3 is TGTGCCAGCATCAACGGGCAGCTCTCTGGAAACACCATATATTTT. Its protein product is CASINGQLSGNTIYF.

The chain joins TRBV6-5 to TRBJ1-4; D is ambiguous. With 7 bases removed from V and 0 bases from J, the gap between germline ends came to 12 bases. This CDR3 spans 15 amino acids. Germline V CDR1 and CDR2: MNHEY, SVGAGI. Written as DNA, the CDR3 is TGTGCCAGCACCCGGGCGGTGGCAACTAATGAAAAACTGTTTTTT. This translates into CASTRAVATNEKLFF.

The chain employs TRBV4-3 and TRBJ1-4; TRBD1 agrees at 7 bases. After removal of 5 bases from V and 7 bases from J, the junction contained 7 bases not matched to a gene. Germline V gene sequence: CDR1 LGHNA, CDR2 YSLEER. The CDR3 loop spans 14 amino acids. The CDR3 spells CASSTQGMGEKLFF. Here the CDR3 DNA reads TGCGCCAGCAGCACACAGGGGATGGGTGAAAAACTGTTTTTT.

The gene calls are TRBV7-3 and TRBJ1-2; 7 nucleotides agree with TRBD1. The junction had 11 bases not matched to a gene; V was cut back by 5 bases and J by 5 bases. The CDR3 runs to 15 residues. The germline V gene has CDR1 SGHTA and CDR2 FQGTGA. For the CDR3, the DNA is TGTGCCAGCAGCCGGCGGAACGACAGGGATTATGGCTACACCTTC. Its protein is CASSRRNDRDYGYTF.

The rearrangement uses TRBV5-6 and TRBJ1-3; TRBD1 matches at 10 bases. The J segment lost 4 bases and the V segment lost 4 bases, leaving 8 bases of the junction unmatched. Germline-derived CDR1 and CDR2 are SGHDT and YYEEEE. There are 16 residues in the CDR3. This CDR3 is CASSQRQGARGNTIYF. Here the CDR3 DNA reads TGTGCCAGCAGCCAGCGACAGGGGGCCAGAGGAAACACCATATATTTT.

The V gene is TRBV19, the J gene TRBJ2-7, with D perhaps TRBD2 (6 bases). Trimming removed 3 bases from V and 7 bases from J, with 19 bases in between. The germline V gene has CDR1 LNHDA and CDR2 SQIVND (reference sequence). The length of the CDR3 is 15 residues. CDR3 nucleotide sequence: TGTGCCAGTAGTATCCTGCCCGGGGGTGCACCAGAGCAGTACTTC. Protein: CASSILPGGAPEQYF.